What follows are 29 T cell receptor beta chains derived from one specimen sequenced in a study of regulatory T cells in long-lasting Graves disease. Relying on iRepertoire HTBI primers and Arm-PCR of CDR3 regions, the team built TCR beta libraries. Each CDR3 protein is one row after TCRdb ran MiXCR on the multiplex PCR reads. This table has roughly 360,000 distinct CDR3 sequences, over 9.5% appearing once. The time point was: newly diagnosed GD, antithyroid drugs for less than 3 months. With RNA extracted from PBMCs as input, the TCR library was made. Separately, the same data were catalogued under a study of T cells in Graves' hyperthyroidism and ophthalmopathy.

Sequenced here: peripheral blood mononuclear cells (PBMCs), sampled at new diagnosis, from a patient treated with antithyroid drugs. These receptors came from a woman under 30 with Graves disease.

This chain connects TRBV20-1 to TRBJ2-4, with TRBD2 as a possible D gene (5 bases). V lost 2 bases to trimming and J lost 4 bases, with 9 bases between them. There are 13 residues in the CDR3. Germline-derived CDR1 and CDR2 are DFQATT and SNEGSKA (reference sequence). The CDR3 reads CSARPPGKNIQYF. The CDR3 DNA follows: TGCAGTGCTAGACCGCCGGGGAAAAACATTCAGTACTTC.

This clonotype appeared a few times. One base away lies a much larger clone, so this may be a sequencing read error. The chain recombines TRBV11-1 with TRBJ1-2, with D unresolved. The V end lost 4 bases, the J end lost 9 bases, and 18 bases lay between the germline ends. CDR1 SGHAT and CDR2 FQDESV come from the germline V gene (reference sequence). This CDR3 region has 14 residues. CDR3: CASSYQSGRDSYTF. The CDR3 DNA sequence: TGTGCCAGCAGCTACCAATCGGGGAGGGATAGCTACACCTTC. The whole variable domain, filled in from reference TRBV11-1 and TRBJ1-2, reads EAEVAQSPRYKITEKSQAVAFWCDPISGHATLYWYRQILGQGPELLVQFQDESVVDDSQLPKDRFSAERLKGVDSTLKIQPAELGDSAMYLCASSYQSGRDSYTFGSGTRLTVV.

This clonotype was detected only a few times. This chain connects TRBV11-2 to TRBJ2-3; the D gene is possibly TRBD2 (7 bases). CDR3 length: 21 residues. V gave up 3 bases and J gave up 3 bases, with 31 bases separating them. Germline values: CDR1 SGHAT, CDR2 FQNNGV. CDR3 bases: TGTGCCAGCAGCTTGGCCCCCTTCCCCCTTAGGGGGGGTGATCTAACAGATACGCAGTATTTT. Translation gives CASSLAPFPLRGGDLTDTQYF.

This clonotype was recorded at least ten times. In DNA, the CDR3 is TGTGCCATCGGTCCGCGAAATGAGCAGTTCTTC. Protein sequence: CAIGPRNEQFF. The gene calls are TRBV10-3 and TRBJ2-1, with no clear D. V dropped 8 bases and J dropped 7 bases, with 9 bases sitting between them. The CDR3 spans 11 residues. Looked up from germline, CDR1 is ENHRY and CDR2 is SYGVKD.

This clonotype has more than one count but fewer than ten. The V and J genes are TRBV10-3 and TRBJ2-7; D ambiguous. Deletions cut 0 bases from V and 2 bases from J, with 8 bases between. CDR3 size: 14 residues. Looked up from germline, CDR1 is ENHRY and CDR2 is SYGVKD. CDR3 residues: CAISESDGTYEQYV. The CDR3, as DNA: TGTGCCATCAGTGAGTCGGACGGAACCTACGAGCAGTACGTC.

This clonotype was seen repeatedly, ten times or more. V gene TRBV2 combines with J gene TRBJ2-3; D is uncertain. Trimming shortened V by 1 base and J by 4 bases, and 6 bases separated the two germline ends. The CDR3 consists of 13 residues. Germline CDR1 and CDR2: SNHLY and FYNNEI. Here the CDR3 DNA reads TGTGCCAGCAGTGAAGGAGTTGCAGATACGCAGTATTTT. Translating it yields CASSEGVADTQYF.

This clonotype has a count of ten or more. The J gene is TRBJ1-2, the V gene TRBV12-3 or TRBV12-4; possible D gene TRBD1, 6 bases. The CDR3 covers 17 residues. Trimming removed 5 bases from V and 4 bases from J, with 23 bases in between. CDR3: CASSTQGIGSTVYGYTF. CDR3 DNA sequence: TGTGCCAGCAGTACTCAGGGGATCGGGAGTACTGTCTATGGCTACACCTTC.

This clonotype was seen repeatedly, ten times or more. This chain connects TRBV18 to TRBJ1-1; D call uncertain. The CDR3 consists of 13 residues. Germline V gene lookup returns CDR1 KGHSH and CDR2 LQKENI. The V end was cut by 2 bases, the J end by 1 base, with 5 bases between. This chain's CDR3 is CASSPLENTEAFF. The CDR3 bases are TGTGCCAGCTCACCATTGGAGAACACTGAAGCTTTCTTT.

This clonotype occurred many times. The V call is TRBV7-8, the J call TRBJ2-7, with TRBD2 matching over 9 bases. Unmatched junction bases numbered 5, after V lost 5 bases and J lost 3 bases. The CDR3 covers 14 residues. Germline CDR1 SGHVS, CDR2 FQNEAQ. Here the CDR3 DNA reads TGTGCCAGCAGCCGCGGACTAGCGAGCTACGAGCAGTACTTC. Amino acids: CASSRGLASYEQYF.

The V gene is TRBV7-2, the J gene TRBJ2-1; 9 nucleotides agree with TRBD2. From germline, CDR1 is SGHTA and CDR2 FQGNSA. J lost 2 bases, V lost 5 bases, and 7 bases had no gene match. This CDR3 region has 16 residues. DNA of the CDR3: TGTGCCAGCAGCAGACTTAGCGGGAGCCCCTACAATGAGCAGTTCTTC. Its protein is CASSRLSGSPYNEQFF. Combining the CDR3 with reference TRBV7-2 and TRBJ2-1 gives the whole variable domain GAGVSQSPSNKVTEKGKDVELRCDPISGHTALYWYRQSLGQGLEFLIYFQGNSAPDKSGLPSDRFSAERTGGSVSTLTIQRTQQEDSAVYLCASSRLSGSPYNEQFFGPGTRLTVL.

Only a few counts were recorded for this clonotype. In nucleotides, the CDR3 is TGTGCCAGCAGCGTAGACTCGACGGGGATGCCATACAATGAGCAGTTCTTC. Its translation: CASSVDSTGMPYNEQFF. The gene calls are TRBV9 and TRBJ2-1; tentative D call: TRBD2 (5 bases). CDR3 length: 17 residues. CDR1 is SGDLS and CDR2 is YYNGEE in the germline V gene. With 0 bases removed from V and 4 bases from J, the gap between germline ends came to 17 bases.

This chain links TRBV29-1 with TRBJ2-3, with TRBD2 as a possible D gene (5 bases). The CDR3 has 10 amino acids. Per germline, CDR1 SQVTM and CDR2 ANQGSEA. V shed 7 bases and J shed 7 bases, with 9 bases lying between them. The DNA for the CDR3 is TGCAGCGCTCTAGCTCATACGCAGTATTTT. This encodes CSALAHTQYF.

Turning to this clonotype: This may be a read error: a much more frequent sequence differs by one nucleotide. V usage is TRBV3-1 and J usage is TRBJ2-2; possibly TRBD2 for D (5 bases). CDR3 size: 15 residues. From germline, CDR1 is LGHDT and CDR2 YNNKEL (reference sequence). The CDR3 reads CASSPFDLNTGEPFF. For the CDR3, the DNA is TGTGCCAGCAGCCCGTTCGACCTGAACACCGGGGAGCCGTTTTTT. The complete variable domain, with remaining parts taken from reference TRBV3-1 and TRBJ2-2, reads DTAVSQTPKYLVTQMGNDKSIKCEQNLGHDTMYWYKQDSKKFLKIMFSYNNKELIINETVPNRFSPKSPDKAHLNLHINSLELGDSAVYFCASSPFDLNTGEPFFGEGSRLTVL.

This clonotype was seen ten or more times. The V gene is TRBV6-1, the J gene TRBJ2-7, with D unresolved. There are 12 residues in the CDR3. The V gene lost 2 bases and the J gene lost 6 bases, with 8 bases spanning the gap. Germline CDR1 and CDR2: MNHNS and SASEGT. The CDR3 DNA reads TGTGCCAGCAGTGAAACTTTGCGCGAGCAGTACTTC. This gives the protein CASSETLREQYF.

This clonotype was recorded at least ten times. The V gene is TRBV6-5, the J gene TRBJ1-1, with D unclear. Germline CDR1 MNHEY, CDR2 SVGAGI. V was shortened by 2 bases and J by 0 bases, with 10 bases between the two germline ends. The CDR3 extends over 15 amino acids. The chain's CDR3 is CASSYGRNMNTEAFF. The CDR3 DNA sequence: TGTGCCAGCAGTTACGGTCGGAATATGAACACTGAAGCTTTCTTT.

This clonotype occurred many times. The chain has TRBV29-1 and TRBJ1-1; 7 nucleotides line up with TRBD1. CDR1 is SQVTM and CDR2 is ANQGSEA in the germline V gene. The CDR3 is 15 amino acids. V gave up 2 bases and J gave up 1 base; unmatched junction bases: 7. The CDR3 DNA sequence: TGCAGCGTTGAAAACAGGGGAGGCCCGAACACTGAAGCTTTCTTT. Amino acid sequence: CSVENRGGPNTEAFF.

This clonotype was found many times. The rearrangement joins TRBV7-2 to TRBJ2-3; tentatively, D is TRBD1 or TRBD2 (6 bases each). With 3 bases removed from V and 3 bases from J, the gap between germline ends came to 10 bases. This CDR3 has 14 amino acids. In germline, CDR1 is SGHTA, CDR2 FQGNSA. CDR3 DNA sequence: TGTGCCAGCAGCTTTAGGGGGGTTACAGATACGCAGTATTTT. It is translated as CASSFRGVTDTQYF.

This clonotype has ten or more counts. A much larger clonotype is one base distant, so this may be a read error. V is TRBV6-2 or TRBV6-3 and J is TRBJ1-1; 8 nucleotides align to TRBD1. From germline, CDR1 is MNHEY and CDR2 SVGEGT. The CDR3 extends over 15 amino acids. The trim removed 6 bases at V and 0 bases at J, leaving 6 bases unmatched. CDR3 DNA: TGTGCCAGCAGCCTACGACAGGGGATGAACACTGAAGCTTTCTTT. Translation gives CASSLRQGMNTEAFF.

This chain joins TRBV5-4 and TRBJ1-1, with D unclear. V was clipped by 3 bases and J by 6 bases, with 9 bases between them. The CDR3 contains 12 residues. Germline CDR1 reads SGHNT; CDR2 reads YYREEE (reference sequence). The CDR3 DNA follows: TGTGCCAGCAGCTATGGAATCTCTGAAGCTTTCTTT. Residues: CASSYGISEAFF.

There are many counts of this clonotype. The rearrangement uses TRBV24-1 and TRBJ2-5; TRBD1 aligns across 10 bases. The CDR3 is 17 amino acids. Unmatched junction bases numbered 8, after V lost 3 bases and J lost 2 bases. CDR1 and CDR2 from the germline V gene are KGHDR and SFDVKD. The CDR3 is CATSDRGQGFIQETQYF. CDR3 sequence (DNA): TGTGCCACCAGTGATCGGGGACAGGGGTTTATTCAAGAGACCCAGTACTTC.

This clonotype has ten or more counts. The chain recombines TRBV28 with TRBJ1-5; D ambiguous. The CDR3 contains 15 residues. V gave up 6 bases and J gave up 3 bases, with 15 bases separating them. Germline CDR1 and CDR2: MDHEN and SYDVKM. The CDR3 coding sequence is TGTGCCAGCAGCAGAGAGCCCGTCCTCAATCAGCCCCAGCATTTT. This encodes CASSREPVLNQPQHF.

This clonotype was counted many times. This chain links TRBV10-3 with TRBJ1-1, with 7 bases that match TRBD1. V shed 7 bases, J shed 1 base, and the junction held 9 bases outside the gene matches. Germline assignment: CDR1 ENHRY and CDR2 SYGVKD. The CDR3 has 15 amino acids. The chain's CDR3 is CAITDVDRANTEAFF. The CDR3, as DNA: TGTGCCATCACTGACGTCGACAGGGCGAACACTGAAGCTTTCTTT.

This clonotype appeared many times. The V call is TRBV7-8, the J call TRBJ1-4; D is uncertain. Germline CDR1 and CDR2: SGHVS and FQNEAQ. This CDR3 has 17 amino acids. Trimming left V 5 bases short and J 0 bases short, with 16 bases between. The CDR3, as DNA: TGTGCCAGCAGCCTTTTTGTCCGGGTCGCAACTAATGAAAAACTGTTTTTT. This codes for CASSLFVRVATNEKLFF.

The sample holds many counts of this clonotype. This chain uses TRBV6-2 or TRBV6-3 with TRBJ1-2; D gene unclear. The ends were cut back, 4 bases at V and 0 bases at J, with 12 bases in the middle. Germline loops: CDR1 MNHEY, CDR2 SVGEGT. The CDR3 runs 15 residues. Here the CDR3 reads CASSFLGPTNYGYTF. The CDR3 DNA reads as TGTGCCAGCAGTTTCCTTGGGCCTACTAACTATGGCTACACCTTC.

This clonotype was counted many times. This rearrangement joins TRBV19 to TRBJ1-2; D remains ambiguous. V lost 8 bases, J lost 5 bases, and 12 bases lay in between. Germline V gene lookup returns CDR1 LNHDA and CDR2 SQIVND (reference sequence). There are 12 residues in the CDR3. The CDR3 is CASFSSMYGYTF. In DNA form, the CDR3 reads TGTGCCAGTTTTTCTAGCATGTATGGCTACACCTTC.

This clonotype appeared a few times. The chain couples TRBV4-1 to TRBJ2-2; no clear D. The CDR3 runs to 13 residues. Germline-derived CDR1 and CDR2 are MGHRA and YSYEKL. V was clipped by 1 base and J by 6 bases, with 6 bases between them. DNA of the CDR3: TGCGCCAGCAGCCAAGTGGTGGCCGGGGAGCTGTTTTTT. Protein product: CASSQVVAGELFF.

This clonotype has at least ten counts. The chain recombines TRBV12-3 or TRBV12-4 with TRBJ1-4, with TRBD1 matching 7 bases. The length of the CDR3 is 13 residues. V was pared by 6 bases and J by 5 bases, with 3 bases of the junction left unmatched. The chain's CDR3 is CASSGTVNEKLFF. In DNA, the CDR3 is TGTGCCAGCAGCGGGACAGTAAATGAAAAACTGTTTTTT.

The table lists this clonotype with many counts. The V call is TRBV11-1, the J call TRBJ2-1; TRBD1 matches at 7 bases. The germline gives CDR1 SGHAT, CDR2 FQDESV (reference sequence). The V and J ends lost 3 bases and 4 bases, in that order; junction bases with no gene match: 12. CDR3 length equals 17 residues. CDR3 sequence (DNA): TGTGCCAGCAGCTTTATACAGGGGATAGGGGGTTACAATGAGCAGTTCTTC. Translating it yields CASSFIQGIGGYNEQFF. Drawing the rest from reference TRBV11-1 and TRBJ2-1, the complete variable domain is EAEVAQSPRYKITEKSQAVAFWCDPISGHATLYWYRQILGQGPELLVQFQDESVVDDSQLPKDRFSAERLKGVDSTLKIQPAELGDSAMYLCASSFIQGIGGYNEQFFGPGTRLTVL.

Ten or more counts support this clonotype. The rearrangement joins TRBV28 to TRBJ2-1; 7 nucleotides match TRBD2. CDR1 MDHEN and CDR2 SYDVKM come from the germline V gene. J lost 2 bases, V lost 5 bases, and 12 bases had no gene match. This CDR3 has 17 residues. The CDR3 loop reads CASSLPSTSSTYNEQFF. CDR3 bases: TGTGCCAGCAGTCTCCCATCGACTAGCAGCACCTACAATGAGCAGTTCTTC.